This T cell receptor (beta chain) was identified in a study of read filtering for tumor transcriptome and immune sequencing. This clonotype was detected many times. The library was built from about 400 ng RNA with molecular barcoded adaptors for alpha/delta and beta/gamma chains. In TCRdb, the reads were re-called with MiXCR into one record per CDR3 protein. The sample holds about 86,000 distinct CDR3 sequences; about 12% are singletons and the top ten take under 15%. The germline V gene has CDR1 SGHAT and CDR2 FQNNGV. This CDR3 has 16 residues. Trimming at V came to 1 base and at J to 3 bases, leaving 4 bases not matched to a gene.

Material for sequencing was a population of CD138-negative cells sorted from bone marrow. This clonotype was sampled from a donor older than 35 with multiple myeloma. The chain combines TRBV11-2 with TRBJ2-2; TRBD2 matches at 8 bases. Written as DNA, the CDR3 is TGTGCCAGCAGCTTAGTAGGGACTAGGGACACCGGGGAGCTGTTTTTT. Residues: CASSLVGTRDTGELFF.